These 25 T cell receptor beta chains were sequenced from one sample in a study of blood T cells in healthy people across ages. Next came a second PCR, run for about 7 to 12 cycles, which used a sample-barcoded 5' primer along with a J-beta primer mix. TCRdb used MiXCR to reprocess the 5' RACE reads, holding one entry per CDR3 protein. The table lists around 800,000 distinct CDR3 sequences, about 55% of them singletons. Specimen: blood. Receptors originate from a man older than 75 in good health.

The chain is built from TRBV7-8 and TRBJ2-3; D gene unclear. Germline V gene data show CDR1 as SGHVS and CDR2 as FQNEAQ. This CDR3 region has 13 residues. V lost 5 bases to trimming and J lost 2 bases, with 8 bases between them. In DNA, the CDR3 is TGTGCCAGCAGCGTCGGCAACACAGATACGCAGTATTTT. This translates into CASSVGNTDTQYF.

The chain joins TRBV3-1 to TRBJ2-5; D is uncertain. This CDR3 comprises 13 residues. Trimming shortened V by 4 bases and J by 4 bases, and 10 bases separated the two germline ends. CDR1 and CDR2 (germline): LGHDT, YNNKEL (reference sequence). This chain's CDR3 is CASSPPPTETQYF. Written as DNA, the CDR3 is TGTGCCAGCAGCCCCCCTCCCACAGAGACCCAGTACTTC.

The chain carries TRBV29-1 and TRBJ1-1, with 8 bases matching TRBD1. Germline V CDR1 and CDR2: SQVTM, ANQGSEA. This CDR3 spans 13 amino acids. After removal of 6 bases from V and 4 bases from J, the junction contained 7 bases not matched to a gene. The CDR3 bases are TGCAGCGTCACAGGGGGAGAAATCACTGAAGCTTTCTTT. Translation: CSVTGGEITEAFF.

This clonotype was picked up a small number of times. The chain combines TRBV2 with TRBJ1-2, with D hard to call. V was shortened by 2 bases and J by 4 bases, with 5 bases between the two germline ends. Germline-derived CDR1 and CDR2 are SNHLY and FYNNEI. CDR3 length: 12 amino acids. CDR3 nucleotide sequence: TGTGCCAGCAGTGAATCTGTCTATGGCTACACCTTC. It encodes CASSESVYGYTF.

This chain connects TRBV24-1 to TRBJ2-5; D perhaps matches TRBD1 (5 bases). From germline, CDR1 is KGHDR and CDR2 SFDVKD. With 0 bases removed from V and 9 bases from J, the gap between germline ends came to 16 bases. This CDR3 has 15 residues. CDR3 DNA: TGTGCCACCAGTGATTTGGACAGCCCCCGGGCGGCCCAGTACTTC. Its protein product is CATSDLDSPRAAQYF.

CDR3 bases: TGTGCTAGTGGTCCCGAGGGGGCAGATACGCAGTATTTT. Protein product: CASGPEGADTQYF. V gene TRBV12-5 combines with J gene TRBJ2-3; D possibly corresponds to TRBD1 (6 bases). Germline V gene data show CDR1 as LGHNT and CDR2 as FRNRAP. Between the trimmed V and J ends, which lost 5 bases and 4 bases, there was a span of 10 bases. The CDR3 has 13 amino acids.

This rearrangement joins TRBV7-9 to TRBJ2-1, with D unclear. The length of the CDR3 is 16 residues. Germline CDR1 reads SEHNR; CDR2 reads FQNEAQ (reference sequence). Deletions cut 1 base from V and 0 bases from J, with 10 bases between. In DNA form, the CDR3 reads TGTGCCAGCAGCTTAGATAACTGGAGCTCCTACAATGAGCAGTTCTTC. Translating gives CASSLDNWSSYNEQFF.

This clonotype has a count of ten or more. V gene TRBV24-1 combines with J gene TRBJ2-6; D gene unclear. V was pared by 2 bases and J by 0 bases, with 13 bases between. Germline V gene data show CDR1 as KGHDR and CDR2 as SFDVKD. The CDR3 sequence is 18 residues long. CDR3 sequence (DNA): TGTGCCACCAGTGATTCTCGGCAGTCAAGCTCTGGGGCCAACGTCCTGACTTTC. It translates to CATSDSRQSSSGANVLTF.

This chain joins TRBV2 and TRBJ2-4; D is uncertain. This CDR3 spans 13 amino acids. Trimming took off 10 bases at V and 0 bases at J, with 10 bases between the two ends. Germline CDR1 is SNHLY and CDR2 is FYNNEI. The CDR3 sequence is CATSTLAKNIQYF. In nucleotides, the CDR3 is TGTGCCACCTCGACCTTAGCCAAAAACATTCAGTACTTC.

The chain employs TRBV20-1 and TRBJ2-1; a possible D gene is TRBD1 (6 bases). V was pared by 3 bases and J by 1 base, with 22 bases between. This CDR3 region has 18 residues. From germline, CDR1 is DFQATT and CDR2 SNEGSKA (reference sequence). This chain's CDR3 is CSARDLWNRAPSYNEQFF. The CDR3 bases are TGCAGTGCTAGGGACCTGTGGAACAGGGCCCCTTCCTACAATGAGCAGTTCTTC.

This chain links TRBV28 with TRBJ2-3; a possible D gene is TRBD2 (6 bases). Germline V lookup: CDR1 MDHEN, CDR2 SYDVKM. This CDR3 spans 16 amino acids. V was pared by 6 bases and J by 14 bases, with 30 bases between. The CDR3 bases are TGTGCCAGCAGCTCCCGAGCGCTAGCGACTCACAGATACGCGTATTTT. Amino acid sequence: CASSSRALATHRYAYF.

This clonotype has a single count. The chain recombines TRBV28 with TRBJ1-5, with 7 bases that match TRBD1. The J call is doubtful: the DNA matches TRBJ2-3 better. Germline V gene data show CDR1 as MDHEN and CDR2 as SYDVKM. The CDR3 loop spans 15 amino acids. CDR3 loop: CASSLTGVGNQPQYF. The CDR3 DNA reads TGTGCCAGCAGTTTAACAGGGGTAGGCAATCAGCCCCAGTATTTT.

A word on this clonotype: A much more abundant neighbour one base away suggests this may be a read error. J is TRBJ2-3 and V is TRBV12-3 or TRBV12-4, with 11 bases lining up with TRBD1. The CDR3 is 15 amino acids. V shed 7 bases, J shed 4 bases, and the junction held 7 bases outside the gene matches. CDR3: CASKWTGGMADTQYF. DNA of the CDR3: TGTGCCAGCAAATGGACAGGGGGCATGGCAGATACGCAGTATTTT.

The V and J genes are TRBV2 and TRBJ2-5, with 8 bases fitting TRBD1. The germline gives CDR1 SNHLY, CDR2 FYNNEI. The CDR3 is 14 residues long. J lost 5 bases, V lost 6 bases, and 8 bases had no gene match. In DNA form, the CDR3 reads TGTGCCAGCAGAGGACAGACAGGGGCGGAGACCCAGTACTTC. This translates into CASRGQTGAETQYF.

Here the CDR3 reads CASSRRDSLSDEQYF. In nucleotides, the CDR3 is TGCGCCAGCAGCCGCCGGGACTCCCTAAGCGACGAGCAGTACTTC. The rearrangement joins TRBV4-3 to TRBJ2-4, with a possible D match to TRBD2 (6 bases). With the DNA end fitting TRBJ2-7 better, the J assignment may be wrong. This CDR3 spans 15 amino acids. CDR1 and CDR2 (germline): LGHNA, YSLEER.

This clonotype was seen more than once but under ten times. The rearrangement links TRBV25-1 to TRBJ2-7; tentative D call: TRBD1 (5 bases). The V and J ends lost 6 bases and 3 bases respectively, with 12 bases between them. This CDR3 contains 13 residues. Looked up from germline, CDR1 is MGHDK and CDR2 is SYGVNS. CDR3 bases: TGTGCCAGCAGGGGGCACCGCCACTACGAGCAGTACTTC. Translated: CASRGHRHYEQYF.

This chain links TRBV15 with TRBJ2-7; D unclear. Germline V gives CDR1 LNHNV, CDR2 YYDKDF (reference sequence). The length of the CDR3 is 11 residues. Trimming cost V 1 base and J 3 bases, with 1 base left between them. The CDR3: CATSRGYEQYF. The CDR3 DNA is TGTGCCACCAGCAGAGGCTACGAGCAGTACTTC.

The CDR3 DNA reads TGTGCCAGCAGTAGTTGGCGGGGTAGCACAGATACGCAGTATTTT. Its translation: CASSSWRGSTDTQYF. The V call is TRBV12-3 or TRBV12-4, the J call TRBJ2-3; the D gene is possibly TRBD2 (6 bases). The CDR3 has 15 amino acids. V shed 5 bases and J shed 0 bases, with 12 bases lying between them.

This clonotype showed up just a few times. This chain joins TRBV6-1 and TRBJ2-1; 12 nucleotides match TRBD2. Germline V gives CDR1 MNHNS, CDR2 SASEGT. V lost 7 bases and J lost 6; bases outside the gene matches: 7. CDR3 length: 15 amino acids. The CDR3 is CASTRLAGEGNEQFF. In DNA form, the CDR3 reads TGTGCCAGCACCCGACTAGCGGGAGAGGGCAATGAGCAGTTCTTC.

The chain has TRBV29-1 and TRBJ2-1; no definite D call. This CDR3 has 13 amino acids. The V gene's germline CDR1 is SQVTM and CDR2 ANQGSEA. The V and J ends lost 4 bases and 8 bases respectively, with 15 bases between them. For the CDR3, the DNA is TGCAGCGTTGGGGCTAGGGCTTTGGATGAGCAGTTCTTC. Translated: CSVGARALDEQFF.

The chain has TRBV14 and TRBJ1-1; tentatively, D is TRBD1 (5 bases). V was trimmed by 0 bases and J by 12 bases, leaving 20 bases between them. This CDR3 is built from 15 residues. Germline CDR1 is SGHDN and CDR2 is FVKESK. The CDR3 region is CASSQDGGGSQRTFF. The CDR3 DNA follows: TGTGCCAGCAGCCAAGACGGGGGGGGTTCGCAAAGGACTTTCTTT.

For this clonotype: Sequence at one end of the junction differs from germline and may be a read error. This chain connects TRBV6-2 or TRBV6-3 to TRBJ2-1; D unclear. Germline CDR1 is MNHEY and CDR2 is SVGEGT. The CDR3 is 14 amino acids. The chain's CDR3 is CASATRLPYSEQFF. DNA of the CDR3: TGTGCCAGCGCGACGCGGCTCCCCTACAGTGAGCAGTTCTTC.

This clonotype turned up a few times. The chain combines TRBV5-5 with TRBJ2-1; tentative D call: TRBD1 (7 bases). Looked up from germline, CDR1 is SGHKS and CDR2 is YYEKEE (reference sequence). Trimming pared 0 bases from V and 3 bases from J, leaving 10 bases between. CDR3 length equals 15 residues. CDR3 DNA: TGTGCCAGCAGCTTGGGCAGGGGGGACTACAATGAGCAGTTCTTC. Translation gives CASSLGRGDYNEQFF.

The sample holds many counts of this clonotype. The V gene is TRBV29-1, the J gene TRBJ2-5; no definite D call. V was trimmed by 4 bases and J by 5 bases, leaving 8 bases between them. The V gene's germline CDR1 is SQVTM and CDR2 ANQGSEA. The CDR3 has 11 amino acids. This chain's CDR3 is CSVGPGETQYF. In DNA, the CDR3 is TGCAGCGTTGGACCCGGGGAGACCCAGTACTTC. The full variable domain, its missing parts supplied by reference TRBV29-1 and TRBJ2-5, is SAVISQKPSRDICQRGTSLTIQCQVDSQVTMMFWYRQQPGQSLTLIATANQGSEATYESGFVIDKFPISRPNLTFSTLTVSNMSPEDSSIYLCSVGPGETQYFGPGTRLLVL.

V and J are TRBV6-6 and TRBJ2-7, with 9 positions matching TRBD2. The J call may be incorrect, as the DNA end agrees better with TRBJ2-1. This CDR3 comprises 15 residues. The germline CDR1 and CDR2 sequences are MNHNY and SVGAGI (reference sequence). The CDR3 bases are TGTGCCAGCAGCCCCGGAGGTAGCGGGAGATGTGAGCAGTTCTTC. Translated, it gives CASSPGGSGRCEQFF.